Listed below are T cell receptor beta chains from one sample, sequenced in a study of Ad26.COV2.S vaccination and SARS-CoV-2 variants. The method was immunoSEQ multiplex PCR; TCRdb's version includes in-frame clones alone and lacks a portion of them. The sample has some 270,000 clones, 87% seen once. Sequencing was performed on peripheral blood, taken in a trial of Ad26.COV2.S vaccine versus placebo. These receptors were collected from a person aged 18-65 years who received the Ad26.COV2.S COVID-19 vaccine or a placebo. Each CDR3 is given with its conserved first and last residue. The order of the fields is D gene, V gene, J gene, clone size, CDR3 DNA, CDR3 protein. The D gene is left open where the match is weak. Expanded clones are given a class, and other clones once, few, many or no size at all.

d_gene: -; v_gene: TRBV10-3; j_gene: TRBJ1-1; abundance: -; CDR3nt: TGTGCCATCAATGGGGGATTGAGCACTGAAGCTTTCTTT; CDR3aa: CAINGGLSTEAFF
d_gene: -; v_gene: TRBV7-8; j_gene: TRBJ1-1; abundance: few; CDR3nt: TGTGCCAGCAGCTTATACCCGAACACTGAAGCTTTCTTT; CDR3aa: CASSLYPNTEAFF
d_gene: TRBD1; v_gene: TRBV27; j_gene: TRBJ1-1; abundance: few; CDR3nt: TGTGCCAGCAGTTCGCGACAGGGTGGCACTGAAGCTTTCTTT; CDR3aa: CASSSRQGGTEAFF
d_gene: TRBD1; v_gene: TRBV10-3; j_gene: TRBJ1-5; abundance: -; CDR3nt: TGTGCCATCAGTGAGGGACAGGGAAATCAGCCCCAGCATTTT; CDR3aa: CAISEGQGNQPQHF
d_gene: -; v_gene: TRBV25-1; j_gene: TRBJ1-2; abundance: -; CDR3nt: TGTGCCAGCAGTACCCATCGGAAGAATGGCTACACCTTC; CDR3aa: CASSTHRKNGYTF
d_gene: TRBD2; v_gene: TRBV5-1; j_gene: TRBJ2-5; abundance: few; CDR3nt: TGCGCCAGCAGCTTGGCTCAGGGACTAGCGGGAGGGAAGACCCAGTACTTC; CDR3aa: CASSLAQGLAGGKTQYF
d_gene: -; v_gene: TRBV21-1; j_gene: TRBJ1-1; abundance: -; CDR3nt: TGTGCCAGCAGCAAATGGCCTGAGAGGCCAGGCCCGAAAATGAACACTGAAGCTTTCTTT; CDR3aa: CASSKWPERPGPKMNTEAFF
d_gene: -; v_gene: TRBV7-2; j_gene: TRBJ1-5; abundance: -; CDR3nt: TGTGCCAGCAGTCCTCGGGGGGGCGGTCAGCCCCAGCATTTT; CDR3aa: CASSPRGGGQPQHF
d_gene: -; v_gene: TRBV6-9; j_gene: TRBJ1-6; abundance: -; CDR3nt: TGTGCCAGCAGTTGGTGGGGGGCAGACTCACCCCTCCACTTT; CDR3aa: CASSWWGADSPLHF
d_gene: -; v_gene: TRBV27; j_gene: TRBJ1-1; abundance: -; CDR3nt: TGTGCCAGCAGTTTGGGGGTGGGCACTGAAGCTTTCTTT; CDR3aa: CASSLGVGTEAFF
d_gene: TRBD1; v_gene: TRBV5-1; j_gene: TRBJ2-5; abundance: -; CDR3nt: TGCGCCAGCAGCCTAGGGGACAGGGCATCGGGGGCCCAGTACTTC; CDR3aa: CASSLGDRASGAQYF
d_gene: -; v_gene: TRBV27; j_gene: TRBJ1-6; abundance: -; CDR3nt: TGTGCCAGCAAAAAGTCACTAGGACAGATTAATTCACCCCTCCACTTT; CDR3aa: CASKKSLGQINSPLHF
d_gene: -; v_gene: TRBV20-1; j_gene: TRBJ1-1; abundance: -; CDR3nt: TGCAGTGCTAGTATTAGGGCTCCAACTGAAGCTTTCTTT; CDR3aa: CSASIRAPTEAFF
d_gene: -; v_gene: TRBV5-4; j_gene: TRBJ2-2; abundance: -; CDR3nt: TGTGCCAGCAGCTCGAACACCGGGGAGCTGTTTTTT; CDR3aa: CASSSNTGELFF
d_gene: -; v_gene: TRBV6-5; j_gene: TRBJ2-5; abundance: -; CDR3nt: TGTGCCAGCAGAGCGGGTGGGGAGACCCAGTACTTC; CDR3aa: CASRAGGETQYF
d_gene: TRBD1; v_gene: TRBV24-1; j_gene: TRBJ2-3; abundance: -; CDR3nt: TGTGCCACCGGGACAGGTTCCGAAGATACGCAGTATTTT; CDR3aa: CATGTGSEDTQYF
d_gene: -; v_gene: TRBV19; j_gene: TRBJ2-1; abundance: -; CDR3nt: TGTGCCAGTAGTATCGGTTGGCAGGGCCTTGGGAACAATGAGCAGTTCTTC; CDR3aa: CASSIGWQGLGNNEQFF